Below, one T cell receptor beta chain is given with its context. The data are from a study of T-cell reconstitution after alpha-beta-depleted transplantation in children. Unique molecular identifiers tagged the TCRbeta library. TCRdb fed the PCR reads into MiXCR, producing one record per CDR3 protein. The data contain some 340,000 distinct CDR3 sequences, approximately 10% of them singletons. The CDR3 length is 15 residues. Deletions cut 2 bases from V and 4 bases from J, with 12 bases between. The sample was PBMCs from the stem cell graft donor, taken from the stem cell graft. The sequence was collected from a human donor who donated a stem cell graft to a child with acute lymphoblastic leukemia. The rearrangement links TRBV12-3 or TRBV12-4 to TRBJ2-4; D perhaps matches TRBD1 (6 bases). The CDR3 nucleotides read TGTGCCAGCAGTTTAAGTTGGACAGAAAAAAACATTCAGTACTTC. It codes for CASSLSWTEKNIQYF.